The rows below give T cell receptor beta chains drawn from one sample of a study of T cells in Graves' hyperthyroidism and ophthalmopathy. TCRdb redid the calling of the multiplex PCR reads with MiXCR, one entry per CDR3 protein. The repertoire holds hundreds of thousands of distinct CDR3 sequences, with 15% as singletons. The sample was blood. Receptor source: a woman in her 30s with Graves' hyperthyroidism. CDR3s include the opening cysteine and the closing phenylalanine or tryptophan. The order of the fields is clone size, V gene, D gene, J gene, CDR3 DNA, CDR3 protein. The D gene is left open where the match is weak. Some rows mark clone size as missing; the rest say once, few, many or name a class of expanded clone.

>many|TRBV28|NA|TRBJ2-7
TGTGCCAGCAGGAGGGCGACGGGGGAGCAGTACTTC
CASRRATGEQYF
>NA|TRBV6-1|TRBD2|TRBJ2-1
TGTGCCAGCAGTGAAGTAGCGGGAGGGGACAATGAGCAGTTCTTC
CASSEVAGGDNEQFF
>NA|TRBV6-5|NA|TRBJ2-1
TGTGCCAGCAGTTACGATGTGGGAGCGTCCTACAATGAGCAGTTCTTC
CASSYDVGASYNEQFF
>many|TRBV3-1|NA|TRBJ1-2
TGTGCCAGCAGCCAAGGGGGGGCTGAGACTGGCTACACCTTC
CASSQGGAETGYTF
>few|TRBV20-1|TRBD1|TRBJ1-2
TGCAGTGCCCAGGGACAGGGAGGCTATGGCTACACCTTC
CSAQGQGGYGYTF
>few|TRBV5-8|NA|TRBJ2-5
TGTGCCAGCACCCAGCATGGGACCCAGTACTTC
CASTQHGTQYF
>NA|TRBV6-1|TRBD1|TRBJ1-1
TGTGCCAGCAGTTTTCCGGGACAGTCGAACACTGAAGCTTTCTTT
CASSFPGQSNTEAFF
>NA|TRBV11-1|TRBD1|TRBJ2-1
TGTGCCAGCAGCGCCCCCGGGACAGGGGGCGGGTACAATGAGCAGTTCTTC
CASSAPGTGGGYNEQFF
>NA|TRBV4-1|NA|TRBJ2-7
TGCGCCAGCAGCCAAGCGTTAGGAGGTGGGTACGAGCAGTACTTC
CASSQALGGGYEQYF
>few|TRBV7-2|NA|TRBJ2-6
TGTGCCAGCAGCTTAACTGGGACATTTGGGGCCAACGTCCTGACTTTC
CASSLTGTFGANVLTF
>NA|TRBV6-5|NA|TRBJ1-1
TGTGCCAGCAGTTACGATCCAGGTAACACTGAAGCTTTCTTT
CASSYDPGNTEAFF
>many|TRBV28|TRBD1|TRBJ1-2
TGTGCCAGCAGTCCGTTTGGGGACAGGGTCTATGGCTACACCTTC
CASSPFGDRVYGYTF
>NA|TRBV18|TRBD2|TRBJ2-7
TGTGCCAGCTCACCACCGCTTCTAGCGGGAGGGACGTCCTACGAGCAGTACTTC
CASSPPLLAGGTSYEQYF
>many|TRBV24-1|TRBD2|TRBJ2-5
TGTGCCACCAGTGATACCGGGACTAGCGGTTGGGAGACCCAGTACTTC
CATSDTGTSGWETQYF
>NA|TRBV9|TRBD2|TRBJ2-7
TGTGCCAGCAGCGTACAGCTAGCGGGAGGCGAGCAGTACTTC
CASSVQLAGGEQYF
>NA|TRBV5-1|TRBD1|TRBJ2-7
TGCGCCAGCAGCCGCGGACAGGGAAGCTCCTACGAGCAGTGCTTC
CASSRGQGSSYEQCF
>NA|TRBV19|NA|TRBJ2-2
TGTGCCAGTAAATATATAGGGAACACCGGGGAGCTGTTTTTT
CASKYIGNTGELFF
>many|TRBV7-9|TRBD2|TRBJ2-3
TGTGCCAGCAGCGACCTAGCGGGAGAACGATTAGGCACAGATACGCAGTATTTT
CASSDLAGERLGTDTQYF
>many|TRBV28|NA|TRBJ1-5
TGTGCCAGCAGCCGGTTGTCAAGCAATCAGCCCCAGCATTTT
CASSRLSSNQPQHF
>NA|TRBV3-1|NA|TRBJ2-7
TGTGCCAGCAGCCAAGGTTACGGAGCCTACGGGCAGTACTTC
CASSQGYGAYGQYF
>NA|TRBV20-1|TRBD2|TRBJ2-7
TGCAGTGCCGGAATAGCTAGCGGGAGGGCCGACGAGCAGTACTTC
CSAGIASGRADEQYF
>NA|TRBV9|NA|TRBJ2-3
TGTGCCAGCAGCGGCGACACAGATACGCAGTATTTT
CASSGDTDTQYF
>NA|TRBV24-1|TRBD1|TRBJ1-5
TGTGCCACCAGTCCGGGACAGGGGACTTATAGCAATCAGCCCCAGCATTTT
CATSPGQGTYSNQPQHF
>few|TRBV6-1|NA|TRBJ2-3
TGTGCCAGCAGAGGTTCGCGCGAAGGGTTCCGGGGGGATACGCAGTATTTT
CASRGSREGFRGDTQYF
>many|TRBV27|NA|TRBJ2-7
TGTGCCAGCAAGGGACACGAGACCTACGAGCAGTACTTC
CASKGHETYEQYF
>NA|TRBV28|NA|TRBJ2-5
TGTGCCAGCAGTATTGGGGGCGGACAAGAGACCCAGTACTTC
CASSIGGGQETQYF
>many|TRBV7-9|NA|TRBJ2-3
TGTGCCAGCAGCTTTGGAATAGATACGCAGTATTTT
CASSFGIDTQYF
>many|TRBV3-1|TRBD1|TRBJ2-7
TGTGCCAGCAGCCGCGGGACAGGGGTCTACGAGCAGTACTTC
CASSRGTGVYEQYF
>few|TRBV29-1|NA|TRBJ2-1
TGCAGCGTTGAATTTGTTGAGCAGTTCTTC
CSVEFVEQFF
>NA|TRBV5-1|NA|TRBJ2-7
TGCACCAGCAGCTTGGAGGTTCCGGCGATCTACGAGCAGTACTTC
CTSSLEVPAIYEQYF
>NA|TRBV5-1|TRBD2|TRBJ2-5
TGCGCCAGCAGCTTGGAGGCGGGAGGGCCCCTGTACTTC
CASSLEAGGPLYF
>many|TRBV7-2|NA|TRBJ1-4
TGTGCCAGCAGCTTCACGGCAACTAATGAAAAACTGTTTTTT
CASSFTATNEKLFF
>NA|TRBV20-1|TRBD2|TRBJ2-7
TGCAGTGCTTTAGCGGGAGCCTACGAGCAGTACTTC
CSALAGAYEQYF
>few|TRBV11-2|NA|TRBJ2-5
TGTGCCAGCAGCTCCAGGGGAGGGTTGGGCGAGACCCAGTACTTC
CASSSRGGLGETQYF
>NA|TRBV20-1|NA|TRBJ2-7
TGCAGTGCTAGAGATCCGACAGTGCCCGATCTCTACGAGCAGTACTTC
CSARDPTVPDLYEQYF
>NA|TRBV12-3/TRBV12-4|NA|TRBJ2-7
TGTGCCAGCACTCTTGGGGGGGCAAACTACGAGCAGTACTTC
CASTLGGANYEQYF
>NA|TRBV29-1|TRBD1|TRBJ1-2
TGCAGCGACATGGGACAGGTGTATGGCTACACCTTC
CSDMGQVYGYTF
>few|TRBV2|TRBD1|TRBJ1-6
TGTGCCAGCAGGGCCGGGACAGCTTATAATTCACCCCTCCACTTT
CASRAGTAYNSPLHF
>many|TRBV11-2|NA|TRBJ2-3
TGTGCCAGCAGCCTACAAACGGGGTGGGCAGATACGCAGTATTTT
CASSLQTGWADTQYF
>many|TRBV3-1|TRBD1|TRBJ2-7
TGTGCCAGCAGCCAAGATCTGGATCGACAGTCCAGGGGGCCTTACGAGCAGTACTTC
CASSQDLDRQSRGPYEQYF
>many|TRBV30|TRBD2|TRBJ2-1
TGTGCCTGGAGTGTACTCGCGGGAGTTGGCAATGAGCAGTTCTTC
CAWSVLAGVGNEQFF